This T cell receptor (beta chain) comes out of a study of blood T cells in healthy people across ages (dated by TCRdb to the mid-2010s). Context from the whole study: In model experiments, roughly one uniquely barcoded TCR beta cDNA molecule per two T cells was captured by template switching. The study measured age-related changes in TCR beta repertoire diversity using deep sequencing normalized with unique cDNA molecular identifiers. Donors were grouped into four age groups: young (average 16 years), middle-aged (less than 40), aged (about 60) and long-lived (approximately 82). To avoid experimental bias, donors of different ages were spread randomly across the sequencing lanes. Two additional independent replicas of 1 million unique cDNA reads from the same blood draw were analyzed for two donors (one aged 18 to 30 and one aged 80 or older).

The germline ends are 16 bases apart after V is trimmed by 10 bases and J by 3 bases. From a lookup of the germline V gene, CDR1 and CDR2 are MDHEN and SYDVKM. The CDR3 starts with the cysteine, ends with the phenylalanine, and has 15 residues. This entry keeps only the CDR3 DNA: 45 bases, framed from base 1. Of note for this clonotype: The antigen it binds to is not known. Base-call qualities are not available, and no considerably larger clone is one nucleotide away.

Paper-wide results and their limitations: The percentage of naive T cells measured by flow cytometry correlated strongly with observed TCR beta diversity. Compared with the aged group, the long-lived group had more naive CD4+ T cells, fewer expanded clones and increased TCR diversity, a pattern suggesting age selection. Bulk unsorted PBMC profiling prevented conclusive comparison of naive and antigen-experienced compartments. Estimates of total diversity based on one million sequenced T cells were regarded as lower bounds and as underestimates. Observed TCR beta diversity per million T cells fell roughly linearly with age, and a significant reduction was already apparent by age around 40. Donor CMV infection status was unknown, potentially confounding age-related changes in expanded clonotypes.

Systemically healthy Caucasian individuals from Russia, 35 to 40 in total and aged roughly 6 to 100 years, were included as donors. Ten milliliters of peripheral blood were collected from each donor into EDTA-treated Vacutainer tubes. PBMCs were isolated by Ficoll-Paque density-gradient centrifugation, with at least 6 million obtained per sample. Total RNA, at least 6 micrograms per sample, was extracted from PBMCs with Trizol reagent. For every donor, flow cytometry on a PBMC aliquot measured the percentage of naive CD45RAhigh/CD27high T cells. The library relied on 5' RACE. Sequencing instrument: Illumina HiSeq 2500. The second PCR ran for roughly 7 to 11 cycles and used a J-beta primer mix along with a sample-barcoded 5' primer. A unique molecular identifier was introduced onto each TCR beta cDNA molecule by a template-switch 5' adaptor carrying 12 random nucleotides. Each sample yielded at least 2.5 million CDR3-containing paired-end reads. First-strand cDNA synthesis was performed from all RNA using the Mint cDNA synthesis kit, with priming by a TRBC-specific oligonucleotide. All cDNA was treated with uracil-DNA glycosylase and then went through a first 18-cycle PCR with the universal primers M1SS and BC2_uni_R. Per the authors' processing: For normalization, 1 million high-quality reads, each with a distinct molecular identifier, were randomly selected from each sample. Instead of being binned into consensus sequences, reads with shared molecular identifiers were discarded. MiTCR, set to a Q25 quality threshold and the strictest error-elimination algorithm, was used for CDR3 identification, clonotype clustering and error correction. A nonparametric unseen species model using Euler transformation provided a lower-bound estimate of total TCR beta diversity. Starting from the raw public reads, TCRdb applied fastp trimming at Q25, assembled clones with MiXCR and retained in-frame beta chains. Identical CDR3 proteins give one entry, which carries the most common genes and DNA. These V and J calls rely on TCRdb rather than the paper's analysis. This sample is represented by 590,000 or so distinct CDR3 sequences; 25% to 30% of them were singletons. The ten largest clones capture approximately 15% of the sample.

This TCR derives from a woman aged 80 or over in good health. Input material: blood. The chain employs TRBV28 and TRBJ1-6; TRBD1 could be the D gene, as 6 bases match. The nucleotide sequence reads as follows: TGTGCCACCAAGGCCGGGGGCGTCTATAATTCACCCCTCCACTTT. Its protein reads: CATKAGGVYNSPLHF.